A selection of T cell receptor beta chains follows, all from one sample in a study of cytomegalovirus exposure and HLA in healthy donors. Using immunoSEQ multiplex PCR, the repertoire was profiled, and TCRdb retains in-frame clones only, with some absent. Among 200,000 to 300,000 clones, 82% were seen once, and the ten largest hold 4.5% to 6%. The source material was PBMCs. These receptors were obtained from a middle-aged woman in good health and CMV-seropositive. The conserved cysteine and the conserved F or W are not part of the CDR3 here. The D gene is left open where the match is weak.

d_call,v_call,cdr3_aa
TRBD1,TRBV6-6,ASSRTGGGQPQH
TRBD2,TRBV7-9,ASSLAHRTS
-,TRBV6-5,ASSYAVGQVYGYT
-,TRBV9,ASSVAPGGTEAF
-,TRBV7-2,ASSFRILAPGELF
-,TRBV30,AWSLAGYSYNEQF
-,TRBV25-1,ASSEYTGFGGGYNEQF
-,TRBV11-3,ASSLLTGSALEAF
-,TRBV30,AWRGGATGNTEAF
-,TRBV11-2,ASSQRWPGMDTEAF
TRBD2,TRBV29-1,SVRTAGTSGKY
-,TRBV5-8,ASSFKGLGGYT
TRBD1,TRBV4-1,ASKGNPGQLTGELF
TRBD1,TRBV7-2,ASSLGQGNYNEQF
-,TRBV14,ASSQGLRAGNNEQF
-,TRBV18,ASSLQWNTEAF
-,TRBV5-6,ASSFRGQPRSYNEQF
TRBD2,TRBV7-2,ASSFNAPGLGGETQY
TRBD1,TRBV6-6,ASTLIQGDSPLH
TRBD1,TRBV18,ASSPPADRVGRETQY
-,TRBV2,ASSVGRGQETQY
TRBD2,TRBV15,ATSRDPAGESGELF
TRBD1,TRBV4-2,ASSQRTGQGGPLH
-,TRBV7-9,ASSLNGGPDTQY
TRBD1,TRBV5-4,ASSQTGAGEETQY
TRBD2,TRBV19,ASSIEAGRNTGELF
TRBD1,TRBV20-1,SAGQGDIQY
TRBD1,TRBV11-2,ASSLERGGAGTEAF
-,TRBV30,AWSVPGQQETQY
-,TRBV27,ASSSGGRETQY
-,TRBV4-2,ASSQDRGRDTQY
TRBD1,TRBV27,ASRTGDETQY
-,TRBV19,ASSIWYREGEQF
-,TRBV7-2,ASSVGREYNEQF
-,TRBV4-2,ASSQDPGSVGEQY
-,TRBV7-9,SSSSINQPQH
-,TRBV6-1,ASRVEYSTDTQY
TRBD1,TRBV5-1,ASSSQGAIAKNIQY
-,TRBV14,ASSLGSDNEQF
-,TRBV21-1,ASSVEGVWGNQPQH
-,TRBV7-2,ASSPQNRNEKLF
TRBD1,TRBV2,ASSDLTGGNYGYT
TRBD2,TRBV18,ASSPWSGGALEQY
-,TRBV28,ASSPAETQY
TRBD1,TRBV4-2,ASSQDSGTGGGFDHEQY
TRBD2,TRBV7-9,ASSSSGRTYNEQF
-,TRBV13,ASSTGTLYEQY
-,TRBV5-1,ASSLDLTAYEAF
-,TRBV27,ASPQGGNTIY
TRBD1,TRBV6-5,ATGQGRTQY
-,TRBV4-3,ASSQARTAHQPQH
TRBD2,TRBV2,ASSEVAGGVEQY
TRBD1,TRBV7-3,ASSLWGTGSYNEQF
TRBD1,TRBV9,ASSPRTGYGYT
TRBD2,TRBV9,ASTGTSGVNEQF
TRBD1,TRBV7-9,ASSSNRGWDTQY
-,TRBV9,ASSVGPGGREDGYT
TRBD1,TRBV7-7,ASSPRDRGQTQY
TRBD2,TRBV7-2,ASSLAGASGMANEQF